This T cell receptor (beta chain) was recovered during a study of cytomegalovirus exposure and HLA in healthy donors. Separation from the approximately 710-subject first cohort characterized the roughly 120-subject validation cohort, to which the donors belonged. Findings of the study overall: Cytomegalovirus status was reportedly diagnosed by the classifier with high specificity and sensitivity.

As regards this clone: The antigen remains undetermined.

Trimming pared 6 bases from V and 7 bases from J, leaving 15 bases between. From germline, CDR1 is GTSNPN and CDR2 SVGIG (reference sequence). The CDR3 sequence is 13 residues long. The table came from immunoSEQ multiplex PCR; TCRdb's copy has only in-frame clones and leaves some out. The sample yields roughly 190,000 clones, about 84% seen once. V is TRBV30 and J is TRBJ2-2; tentative D call: TRBD2 (6 bases). The receptor was derived from a woman between 18 and 29 years old in good health and CMV-seronegative. Sample: PBMCs. This chain's CDR3 is CACKLWEDGELFF. CDR3 nucleotides: TGTGCCTGCAAATTGTGGGAGGACGGGGAGCTGTTTTTT.